This TCR beta chain was sequenced for a study of cytomegalovirus exposure and HLA in healthy donors. Study-wide context: Most donors, around 81% of 398 genotyped, fell in the Caucasian-associated ancestry cluster. General observations from the study: When presence/absence was analysed, sequencing depth was taken to be roughly uniform across donors. TCR beta sequences reportedly predicted most subjects' HLA-A and HLA-B alleles accurately. Later work associated approximately 17,000 TCR beta sequences with HLA alleles at 0.05 false discovery rate.

The sample holds a few counts of this clone. Its matching antigen is unknown. Other DNA variants within this sample encode the same CDR3. Primers for the PCR totalled 60 Vbeta and 13 Jbeta. Profiled with immunoSEQ multiplex PCR; TCRdb holds only in-frame clones, not every one. The table lists under 200,000 clones, roughly 74% of them singletons, with less than 2% in the top ten. Germline loops: CDR1 SGHKS, CDR2 YYEKEE (reference sequence). The CDR3 loop spans 14 amino acids. V shed 2 bases and J 5 bases; nucleotides not matched to a gene: 4. The J gene is TRBJ2-7, the V gene TRBV5-5; TRBD1 matches at 10 bases. The sequence came from a woman aged 30 to 39 in good health and CMV-seronegative. Sample: PBMCs. The CDR3 loop is CASSFGTGDNEQYF. CDR3 nucleotides: TGTGCCAGCAGCTTTGGGACAGGGGATAACGAGCAGTACTTC.